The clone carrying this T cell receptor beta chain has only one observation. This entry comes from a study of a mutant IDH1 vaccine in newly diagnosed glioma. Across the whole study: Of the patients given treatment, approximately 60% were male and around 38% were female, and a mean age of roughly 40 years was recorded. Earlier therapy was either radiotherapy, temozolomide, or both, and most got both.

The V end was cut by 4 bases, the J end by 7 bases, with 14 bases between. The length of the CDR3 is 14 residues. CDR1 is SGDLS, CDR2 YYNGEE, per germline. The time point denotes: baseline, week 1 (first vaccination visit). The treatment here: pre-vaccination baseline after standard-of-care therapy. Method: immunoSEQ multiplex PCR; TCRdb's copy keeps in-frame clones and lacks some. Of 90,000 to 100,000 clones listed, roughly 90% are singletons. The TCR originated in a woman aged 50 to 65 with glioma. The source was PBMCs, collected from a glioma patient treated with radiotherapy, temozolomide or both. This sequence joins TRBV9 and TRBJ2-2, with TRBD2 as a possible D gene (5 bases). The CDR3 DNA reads TGTGCCAGCAGCCCCAGTTTGGAGGACGGGGAGCTGTTTTTT. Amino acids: CASSPSLEDGELFF.